Below, one T cell receptor (beta chain) is given with its context. It has no known antigen specificity. No base quality information exists; no much larger clone differs at one position. These data originate in a study of blood T cell repertoires in COVID-19 (dated by TCRdb to about 2020). For the study in its entirety: Samples from collaborators originated in the United States, Italy and Spain and spanned both the acute and convalescent phases of COVID-19. The material from the prospective study consisted of cDNA or gDNA derived from T cells, B-cell-depleted T cells, or PBMCs. Deeply sampled blood TCRbeta repertoires from subjects exposed to, actively infected with, or recovered from COVID-19 were included in the dataset. The repertoires were released in a freely available public database meant as a resource for research on the immune response to SARS-CoV-2. The samples were drawn from two sources: the first 160 participants of the ongoing ImmuneRACE study, and 950 to 1,500 subjects contributed by 6 global collaborators. The sample metadata nearly always contained a de-identified subject ID, COVID-19 status, age in years and sex. Where available, HLA class I and class II types were taken from metadata supplied by the sample provider and were not determined by assay-based typing.

Paper-wide results and their limitations: How much clinical and demographic metadata was included differed by source and by participant, and the metadata was provided uncurated.

Whole blood was collected in K2EDTA tubes by collaborating institutions according to the institutions' own protocols. For TCRbeta analysis, collaborators shipped samples as frozen whole blood, isolated PBMCs, or DNA extracted from either of those sample types. TCRbeta CDR3 regions were amplified from genomic DNA using the immunoSEQ Assay, a bias-controlled multiplex PCR. On the study's bioinformatics: Within the assay, amplification of reference gene primers was used to estimate how many nucleated cells each sample contained. Sequence reads were collapsed and filtered to measure the absolute abundance of every unique TCRbeta CDR3 rearrangement. For each sample, productive Simpson clonality was calculated by taking the square root of Simpson's diversity index across productive rearrangements. TCRdb's version of the immuneACCESS table is confined to in-frame rearrangements and falls short of the full clone set. An unresolved V gene accounts for under half of the shortfall where checked; the remainder is of unknown origin. For V, J and clone size, that table is used; D and trimming come from the DNA. The sample data list tens of thousands of clones, and around three quarters of these were observed just once. The ten top clones hold approximately 5.4% of the sample.

The germline ends are 15 bases apart after V is trimmed by 3 bases and J by 6 bases. CDR1 and CDR2 are read off the germline V gene (reference sequence) as DFQATT and SNEGSKA. The CDR3 measures 14 amino acids from cysteine to phenylalanine. The only DNA kept is the CDR3, 42 bases in frame from the first base. The receptor was derived from a man aged 50 or older with active or convalescent COVID-19. Recombination linked TRBV20-1 to TRBJ2-1; a tentative D call is TRBD1 (6 bases match). Sequenced material: peripheral blood. CDR3 protein: CSASRGTPRNEQFF. The nucleotide sequence reads TGCAGTGCTAGTAGGGGGACCCCCCGCAATGAGCAGTTCTTC.